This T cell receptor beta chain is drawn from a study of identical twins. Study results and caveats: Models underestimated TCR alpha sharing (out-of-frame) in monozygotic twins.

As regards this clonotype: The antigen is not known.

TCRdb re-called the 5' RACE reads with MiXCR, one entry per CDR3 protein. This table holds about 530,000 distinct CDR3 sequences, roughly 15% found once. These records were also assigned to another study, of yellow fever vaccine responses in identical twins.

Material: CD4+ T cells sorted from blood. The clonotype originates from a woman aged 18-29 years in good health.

The chain's CDR3 is CSARTGTSGGGEQFF. CDR3 DNA: TGCAGTGCTAGAACAGGGACTAGCGGGGGCGGTGAGCAGTTCTTC. V and J are TRBV20-1 and TRBJ2-1, with 14 bases fitting TRBD2. CDR1 and CDR2 from the germline V gene are DFQATT and SNEGSKA (reference sequence). V dropped 2 bases and J dropped 9; count of bases not matched to a gene: 6. The CDR3 is made up of 15 amino acids.